The clone carrying this TCR beta chain was recorded once. At one of its ends the junction is not consistent with the germline gene, which may arise from a read error. These data originate in a study of T cell repertoires in cytomegalovirus infection. The CDR3 sequence is 16 residues long. CDR1 and CDR2 (germline): MDHEN, SYDVKM. MiXCR was run by TCRdb on the reads, yielding one entry per CDR3 protein. Of under 250,000 distinct CDR3 sequences listed, around an eighth are singletons. V is TRBV28 and J is TRBJ2-1, with D hard to call. The source material was PBMCs. The clonotype comes from a human donor in good health (CMV status not recorded). Some clones in this sample may be carry-over from other donors' samples. The chain's CDR3 is CANSSLSPGSYNEQFF. Written as DNA, the CDR3 is TGTGCCAACAGTTCCTTGTCCCCGGGCTCCTACAATGAGCAGTTCTTC.